A selection of T cell receptor beta chains follows, all from one sample in a study of cytomegalovirus exposure and HLA in healthy donors. Clones were sequenced by immunoSEQ multiplex PCR, and TCRdb holds only the in-frame ones, with some missing. The sample has some 110,000 clones, approximately 79% seen once. What was sequenced was PBMCs. These receptors were obtained from a man younger than 40 in good health and CMV-seropositive. CDR3s include the opening cysteine and the closing phenylalanine or tryptophan. The order of the fields is clone size, V gene, D gene, J gene, CDR3 DNA, CDR3 protein. The D gene is left open where the match is weak. Expanded clones get a size class; other rows say once, few or many, or leave the size out.

clone_size: few
v_call: TRBV7-9
d_call: -
j_call: TRBJ1-6
cdr3_nt: TGTGCCAGCAGCCCCAGAAATTCCCCCCTCCACTTT
cdr3_aa: CASSPRNSPLHF

clone_size: once
v_call: TRBV2
d_call: -
j_call: TRBJ2-7
cdr3_nt: TGTGCCAGCAGTCCGCAGGTGCCCTCCTACGAGCAGTACTTC
cdr3_aa: CASSPQVPSYEQYF

clone_size: -
v_call: TRBV28
d_call: TRBD1
j_call: TRBJ2-7
cdr3_nt: TGTGCCAGCAGTCCTTGGACAGGGACCATGTTCTCCTACGAGCAGTACTTC
cdr3_aa: CASSPWTGTMFSYEQYF

clone_size: few
v_call: TRBV6-5
d_call: -
j_call: TRBJ2-7
cdr3_nt: TGTGCCAGCAGTTCCCCAGGCCGGCAGTACTTC
cdr3_aa: CASSSPGRQYF

clone_size: once
v_call: TRBV14
d_call: TRBD1
j_call: TRBJ2-2
cdr3_nt: TGTGCCAGCAGCCGAGCTACAGGGGAATACACCGGGGAGCTGTTTTTT
cdr3_aa: CASSRATGEYTGELFF

clone_size: -
v_call: TRBV27
d_call: TRBD1
j_call: TRBJ1-1
cdr3_nt: TGTGCCAGCAGCAAACCGGGACAGGGGGTGGGGACTGAAGCTTTCTTT
cdr3_aa: CASSKPGQGVGTEAFF

clone_size: few
v_call: TRBV5-1
d_call: -
j_call: TRBJ1-1
cdr3_nt: TGCGCCAGCAGCTCCAAAGGGGCGAGATGGTTGAACACTGAAGCTTTCTTT
cdr3_aa: CASSSKGARWLNTEAFF

clone_size: few
v_call: TRBV7-2
d_call: -
j_call: TRBJ2-5
cdr3_nt: TGTGCCAGCAGCCGACTCCAGGGGGAGACCCAGTACTTC
cdr3_aa: CASSRLQGETQYF

clone_size: few
v_call: TRBV4-1
d_call: TRBD2
j_call: TRBJ2-1
cdr3_nt: TGCGCCAGCAGCCAAGTAAGCGGGGGCCTCCCTGAGCAGTTCTTC
cdr3_aa: CASSQVSGGLPEQFF

clone_size: -
v_call: TRBV21-1
d_call: -
j_call: TRBJ1-1
cdr3_nt: TGTGCCAGCAGCTCCAAGCCGGGGGACACTGAAGCTTTCTTT
cdr3_aa: CASSSKPGDTEAFF

clone_size: -
v_call: TRBV5-1
d_call: -
j_call: TRBJ2-1
cdr3_nt: TGCGCCAGCAGCGATGGAGGGTGGGGAATCAATGAGCAGTTCTTC
cdr3_aa: CASSDGGWGINEQFF

clone_size: few
v_call: TRBV29-1
d_call: TRBD1
j_call: TRBJ2-1
cdr3_nt: TGCAGCGTCCTTCCGGGACAGGGGTCCAGCTCCTACAATGAGCAGTTCTTC
cdr3_aa: CSVLPGQGSSSYNEQFF

clone_size: -
v_call: TRBV7-8
d_call: -
j_call: TRBJ2-3
cdr3_nt: TGTGCCAGCAGGAGAGCCACAGATACGCAGTATTTT
cdr3_aa: CASRRATDTQYF

clone_size: -
v_call: TRBV5-1
d_call: -
j_call: TRBJ1-2
cdr3_nt: TGCGCCAGCAGTAGTACAGGGAATCGGTATGGCTACACCTTC
cdr3_aa: CASSSTGNRYGYTF

clone_size: -
v_call: TRBV29-1
d_call: -
j_call: TRBJ2-7
cdr3_nt: TGCAGCGCTGTGGCCCACTACGAGCAGTACTTC
cdr3_aa: CSAVAHYEQYF

clone_size: once
v_call: TRBV19
d_call: -
j_call: TRBJ2-7
cdr3_nt: TGTGCCAGTAGCCGTACGAGCTCCTACGAGCAGTACTTC
cdr3_aa: CASSRTSSYEQYF

clone_size: once
v_call: TRBV6-1
d_call: -
j_call: TRBJ1-2
cdr3_nt: TGTGCCAGCATCCCAGGTTTGGGAGCTAACTATGGCTACACCTTC
cdr3_aa: CASIPGLGANYGYTF

clone_size: -
v_call: TRBV7-2
d_call: -
j_call: TRBJ1-4
cdr3_nt: TGTGCCAGCAGCTTATGGGCGCCAGGGAATAATGAAAAACTGTTTTTT
cdr3_aa: CASSLWAPGNNEKLFF

clone_size: -
v_call: TRBV18
d_call: TRBD1
j_call: TRBJ1-5
cdr3_nt: TGTGCCAGCTCTCGAAGGGACAGGAGGGAACCGCCCCAGCATTTT
cdr3_aa: CASSRRDRREPPQHF

clone_size: -
v_call: TRBV4-1
d_call: TRBD2
j_call: TRBJ2-1
cdr3_nt: TGCGCCAGCGCGGCTAGCGGGGGCCCGAGCTCCTACAATGAGCAGTTCTTC
cdr3_aa: CASAASGGPSSYNEQFF

clone_size: -
v_call: TRBV19
d_call: -
j_call: TRBJ2-3
cdr3_nt: TGTGCCAGTAGACAGGTTGGGCCCCCAGATACGCAGTATTTT
cdr3_aa: CASRQVGPPDTQYF

clone_size: -
v_call: TRBV27
d_call: TRBD1
j_call: TRBJ1-6
cdr3_nt: TGTGCCAGCAGTCGGGACAGGGACCGTAATTCACCCCTCCACTTT
cdr3_aa: CASSRDRDRNSPLHF

clone_size: -
v_call: TRBV6-6
d_call: TRBD1
j_call: TRBJ2-5
cdr3_nt: TGTGCCAGCAGTACGAACAGGGGGCAGCAAGAGACCCAGTACTTC
cdr3_aa: CASSTNRGQQETQYF

clone_size: -
v_call: TRBV18
d_call: -
j_call: TRBJ2-5
cdr3_nt: TGTGCCAGCTCAGCCAACGGGGGTCAGGAGACCCAGTACTTC
cdr3_aa: CASSANGGQETQYF

clone_size: -
v_call: TRBV5-1
d_call: TRBD1
j_call: TRBJ2-7
cdr3_nt: TGCGCCAGCAGCCGGGGACAGGGGAGAAACGAGCAGTACTTC
cdr3_aa: CASSRGQGRNEQYF

clone_size: -
v_call: TRBV30
d_call: TRBD2
j_call: TRBJ2-1
cdr3_nt: TGTGCCTGGAGGGGCGCGGGGGGGCAATCCTACAATGAGCAGTTCTTC
cdr3_aa: CAWRGAGGQSYNEQFF

clone_size: -
v_call: TRBV5-1
d_call: -
j_call: TRBJ2-5
cdr3_nt: TGCGCCAGCAGCCCCAGTCAAGAGACCCAGTACTTC
cdr3_aa: CASSPSQETQYF

clone_size: -
v_call: TRBV14
d_call: -
j_call: TRBJ1-6
cdr3_nt: TGTGCCAGCAGCCAGGGGGCTACCAGTTCACCCCTCCACTTT
cdr3_aa: CASSQGATSSPLHF

clone_size: -
v_call: TRBV6-6
d_call: -
j_call: TRBJ2-5
cdr3_nt: TGTGCCAGCAGTTTAGGGGGCCAAGAGACCCAGTACTTC
cdr3_aa: CASSLGGQETQYF

clone_size: once
v_call: TRBV2
d_call: -
j_call: TRBJ1-5
cdr3_nt: TGTGCCAGCAGTCCCTATAGCAATCAGCCCCAGCATTTT
cdr3_aa: CASSPYSNQPQHF

clone_size: -
v_call: TRBV5-1
d_call: -
j_call: TRBJ1-1
cdr3_nt: TGCGCCAGCAGCTGGACAGCTCCGGATGTGGGGGTGAACACTGAAGCTTTCTTT
cdr3_aa: CASSWTAPDVGVNTEAFF

clone_size: once
v_call: TRBV18
d_call: TRBD2
j_call: TRBJ2-1
cdr3_nt: TGTGCCAGCTCACCGGGGCGGGGGGACTACAATGAGCAGTTCTTC
cdr3_aa: CASSPGRGDYNEQFF

clone_size: -
v_call: TRBV5-1
d_call: -
j_call: TRBJ1-3
cdr3_nt: TGCGCCAGCAGCTTGGAGGGATTAGCGGGCGCCGGAAACACCATATATTTT
cdr3_aa: CASSLEGLAGAGNTIYF

clone_size: -
v_call: TRBV5-1
d_call: TRBD1
j_call: TRBJ1-6
cdr3_nt: TGCGCCAGCAGCCCAAGGACAGGGAGGGATAATTCACCCCTCCACTTT
cdr3_aa: CASSPRTGRDNSPLHF

clone_size: few
v_call: TRBV29-1
d_call: TRBD2
j_call: TRBJ2-5
cdr3_nt: TGCAGCGTTGAAGAGGATCATAGCGGGGGTTTTGGAGAGACCCAGTACTTC
cdr3_aa: CSVEEDHSGGFGETQYF

clone_size: -
v_call: TRBV7-3
d_call: TRBD1
j_call: TRBJ2-7
cdr3_nt: TGTGCCAGCAGCCCCCGACAGGGACCCCCTTCCTACGAGCAGTACTTC
cdr3_aa: CASSPRQGPPSYEQYF

clone_size: -
v_call: TRBV6-6
d_call: -
j_call: TRBJ2-2
cdr3_nt: TGTGCCAGCAGGGGGCCGGGCCCGAACACCGGGGAGCTGTTTTTT
cdr3_aa: CASRGPGPNTGELFF

clone_size: -
v_call: TRBV6-6
d_call: -
j_call: TRBJ2-1
cdr3_nt: TGTGCCAGCAGTTACGGGGCAGGGTCCTACAATGAGCAGTTCTTC
cdr3_aa: CASSYGAGSYNEQFF

clone_size: -
v_call: TRBV5-1
d_call: -
j_call: TRBJ1-1
cdr3_nt: TGCGCCAGCAGCTTGCAGGGGTCGAACACTGAAGCTTTCTTT
cdr3_aa: CASSLQGSNTEAFF

clone_size: -
v_call: TRBV28
d_call: -
j_call: TRBJ1-5
cdr3_nt: TGTGCCACCTCTCCCGGGACACCTAGCAATCAGCCCCAGCATTTT
cdr3_aa: CATSPGTPSNQPQHF

clone_size: -
v_call: TRBV7-9
d_call: TRBD1
j_call: TRBJ2-3
cdr3_nt: TGTGCCAGCAGCTTAGCGATGGGACAGGGTTTGGATACGCAGTATTTT
cdr3_aa: CASSLAMGQGLDTQYF

clone_size: -
v_call: TRBV6-7
d_call: -
j_call: TRBJ1-6
cdr3_nt: TGTGCCAGCAGTTACACAAGCTCCTATAATTCACCCCTCCACTTT
cdr3_aa: CASSYTSSYNSPLHF

clone_size: once
v_call: TRBV7-9
d_call: -
j_call: TRBJ1-4
cdr3_nt: TGTGCCAGCAGCCGTTCACTCCGAGGGAGTGAAAAACTGTTTTTT
cdr3_aa: CASSRSLRGSEKLFF

clone_size: once
v_call: TRBV7-9
d_call: -
j_call: TRBJ2-5
cdr3_nt: TGTGCCAGCAGCTTTAGCGCCGGCCAAGAGACCCAGTACTTC
cdr3_aa: CASSFSAGQETQYF

clone_size: few
v_call: TRBV14
d_call: -
j_call: TRBJ2-1
cdr3_nt: TGTGCCAGCAGCCACGGGACATCGAGCCTCTACAATGAGCAGTTCTTC
cdr3_aa: CASSHGTSSLYNEQFF

clone_size: -
v_call: TRBV5-1
d_call: -
j_call: TRBJ1-5
cdr3_nt: TGCGCCAGCATCCAAAACATCGATCAGCCCCAGCATTTT
cdr3_aa: CASIQNIDQPQHF

clone_size: -
v_call: TRBV4-1
d_call: -
j_call: TRBJ2-2
cdr3_nt: TGCGCCAGCAGCCAAGAGGGGGGGCCCACCGGGGAGCTGTTTTTT
cdr3_aa: CASSQEGGPTGELFF

clone_size: -
v_call: TRBV10-2
d_call: TRBD2
j_call: TRBJ2-7
cdr3_nt: TGCGCCAGCAGATCGGTAGCGGGGGAAAGGGAGCAATACTTC
cdr3_aa: CASRSVAGEREQYF

clone_size: -
v_call: TRBV23-1
d_call: -
j_call: TRBJ2-5
cdr3_nt: TGCGCCAGCAGTCAATCAAAACCCAGGGTGAGGTCGGTGGAGACCCAGTACTTC
cdr3_aa: CASSQSKPRVRSVETQYF

clone_size: -
v_call: TRBV5-1
d_call: TRBD1
j_call: TRBJ1-2
cdr3_nt: TGCGCCAGCAGCTTGGGACAGGGCCTTAACTATGGCTACACCTTC
cdr3_aa: CASSLGQGLNYGYTF

clone_size: -
v_call: TRBV7-2
d_call: TRBD1
j_call: TRBJ1-5
cdr3_nt: TGTGCCAGCAGCAGAACAGGGGGCAATCAGCCCCAGCATTTT
cdr3_aa: CASSRTGGNQPQHF

clone_size: -
v_call: TRBV9
d_call: -
j_call: TRBJ2-2
cdr3_nt: TGTGCCAGCAGCGTAGCTACGACAACCGGGGAGCTGTTTTTT
cdr3_aa: CASSVATTTGELFF

clone_size: once
v_call: TRBV7-2
d_call: -
j_call: TRBJ1-1
cdr3_nt: TGTGCCAGCACCAAACAGGAAAATGAAGCTTTCTTT
cdr3_aa: CASTKQENEAFF

clone_size: -
v_call: TRBV30
d_call: -
j_call: TRBJ2-1
cdr3_nt: TGTGCCTGGACCGCTGGACAGACGAACTCCTACAATGAGCAGTTCTTC
cdr3_aa: CAWTAGQTNSYNEQFF

clone_size: -
v_call: TRBV28
d_call: TRBD1
j_call: TRBJ2-4
cdr3_nt: TGTGCCAGCAGTTTCCTCTTTACTGACAGGGACCTCAAAAACATTCAGTACTTC
cdr3_aa: CASSFLFTDRDLKNIQYF